These 2 T cell receptor beta chains were all obtained from the same sample, sequenced in a study of graft-versus-host responses after intestinal transplantation. Measured with immunoSEQ multiplex PCR; TCRdb has only the in-frame clones, and not every one. The data contain some 3,300 clones, about 74% of them singletons. From the graft tissue, intraepithelial and lamina propria lymphocytes were released through processing. This material consisted of ileum tissue, taken roughly 5 and 7 days after intestinal transplantation. The receptor set was obtained from a human patient who received an intestinal transplant, so some T cells may come from the graft donor.

The chain carries TRBV14 and TRBJ2-1; 7 bases are a match to TRBD2. The ends lost 3 bases at V and 7 bases at J; junction bases unmatched: 9. The CDR3 has 15 residues. Germline V gene sequence: CDR1 SGHDN, CDR2 FVKESK. CDR3 protein: CASSHVTSQMNEQFF. Written as DNA, the CDR3 is TGTGCCAGCAGCCATGTGACTAGCCAGATGAATGAGCAGTTCTTC.

On this clone itself: Other nucleotide sequences in the sample specify the same CDR3. The V gene is TRBV21-1, the J gene TRBJ2-2; no check of the table's D call, TRBD2, against the DNA was made. TRBV21-1 is classified as a pseudogene. The CDR3 length is 14 residues. In nucleotides, the CDR3 is TGTGCCAGCAGTCGGCAGCGCGGCACCGGGGAGCTGTTTTTT. Residues: CASSRQRGTGELFF.